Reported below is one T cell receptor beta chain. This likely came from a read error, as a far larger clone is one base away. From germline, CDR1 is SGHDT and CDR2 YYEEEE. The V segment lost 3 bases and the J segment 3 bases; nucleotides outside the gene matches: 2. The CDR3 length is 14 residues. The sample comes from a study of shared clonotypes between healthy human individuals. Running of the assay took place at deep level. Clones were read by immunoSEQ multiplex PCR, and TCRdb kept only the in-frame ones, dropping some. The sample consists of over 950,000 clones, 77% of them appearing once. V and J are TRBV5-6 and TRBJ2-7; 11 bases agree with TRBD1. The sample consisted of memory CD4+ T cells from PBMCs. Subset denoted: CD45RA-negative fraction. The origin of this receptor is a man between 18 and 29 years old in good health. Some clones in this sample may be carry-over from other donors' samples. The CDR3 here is CASSYGTGGYEQYF. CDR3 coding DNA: TGTGCCAGCAGCTACGGGACAGGGGGCTACGAGCAGTACTTC.